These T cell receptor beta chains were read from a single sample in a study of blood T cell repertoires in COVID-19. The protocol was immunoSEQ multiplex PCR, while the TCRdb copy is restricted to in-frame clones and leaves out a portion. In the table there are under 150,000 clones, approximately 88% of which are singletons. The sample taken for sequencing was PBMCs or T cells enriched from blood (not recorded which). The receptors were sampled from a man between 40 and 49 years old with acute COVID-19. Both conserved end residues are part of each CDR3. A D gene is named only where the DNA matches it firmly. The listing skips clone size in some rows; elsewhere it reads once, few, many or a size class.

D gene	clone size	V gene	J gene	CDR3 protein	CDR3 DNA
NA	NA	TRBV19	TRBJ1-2	CASSISRLNSYGYTF	TGTGCCAGTAGTATCTCCCGACTCAACTCCTATGGCTACACCTTC
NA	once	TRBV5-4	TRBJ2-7	CASSLRPGEQYF	TGTGCCAGCAGCTTGAGGCCCGGGGAGCAGTACTTC
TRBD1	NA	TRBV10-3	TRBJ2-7	CAISESPGGSYEQYF	TGTGCCATCAGTGAGTCCCCAGGGGGTTCCTACGAGCAGTACTTC
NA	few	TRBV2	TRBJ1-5	CASSVEGYSNQPQHF	TGTGCCAGCAGTGTCGAGGGATATAGCAATCAGCCCCAGCATTTT
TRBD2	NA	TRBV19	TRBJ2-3	CASSPQSGRAADTQYF	TGTGCCAGTAGTCCTCAGAGCGGGAGGGCCGCGGATACGCAGTATTTT
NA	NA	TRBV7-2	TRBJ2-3	CASSLAREDTQYF	TGTGCCAGCAGCTTAGCAAGGGAGGATACGCAGTATTTT
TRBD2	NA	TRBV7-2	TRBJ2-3	CASSLPGTSGRAPDTQYF	TGTGCCAGCAGCTTACCGGGGACTAGCGGGAGGGCCCCAGATACGCAGTATTTT
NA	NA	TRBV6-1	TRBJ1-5	CASSEGQYSNQPQHF	TGTGCCAGCAGTGAAGGACAGTATAGCAATCAGCCCCAGCATTTT
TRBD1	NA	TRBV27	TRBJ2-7	CASSFGTAGYEQYF	TGTGCCAGCAGTTTCGGGACAGCTGGTTACGAGCAGTACTTC
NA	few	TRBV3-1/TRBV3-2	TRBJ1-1	CASSQAGTFMNTEAFF	TGTGCCAGCAGCCAAGCCGGGACATTCATGAACACTGAAGCTTTCTTT
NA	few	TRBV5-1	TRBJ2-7	CASSLGVRGSGEQYF	TGCGCCAGCAGCTTGGGAGTCAGGGGTTCGGGCGAGCAGTACTTC
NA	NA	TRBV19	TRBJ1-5	CASSIISSNQPQHF	TGTGCCAGTAGTATAATCTCTAGCAATCAGCCCCAGCATTTT
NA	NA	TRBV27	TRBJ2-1	CATSLDSSYNEQFF	TGTGCCACCTCCTTGGACAGCTCCTACAATGAGCAGTTCTTC
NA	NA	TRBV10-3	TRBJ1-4	CAISESGLATNEKLFF	TGTGCCATCAGTGAGTCGGGCCTCGCAACTAATGAAAAACTGTTTTTT
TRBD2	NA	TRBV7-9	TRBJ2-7	CASSSGLGPSTTYEQYF	TGTGCCAGCAGCTCCGGACTAGGCCCTTCGACCACCTACGAGCAGTACTTC
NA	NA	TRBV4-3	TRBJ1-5	CASSPHGGRNQPQHF	TGCGCCAGCAGCCCTCACGGCGGGCGTAATCAGCCCCAGCATTTT
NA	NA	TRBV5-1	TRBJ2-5	CASSLGKGAGETQYF	TGCGCCAGCAGCCTTGGAAAAGGGGCGGGGGAGACCCAGTACTTC
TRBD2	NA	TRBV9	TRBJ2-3	CASSVGSSGSSDTQYF	TGTGCCAGCAGCGTAGGGTCTAGCGGGAGCTCAGATACGCAGTATTTT
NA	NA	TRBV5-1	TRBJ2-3	CASSLDTPSTDTQYF	TGCGCCAGCAGCCTGGACACCCCTAGCACAGATACGCAGTATTTT
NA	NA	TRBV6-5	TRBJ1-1	CASSYGESMNTEAFF	TGTGCCAGCAGTTACGGGGAGTCTATGAACACTGAAGCTTTCTTT
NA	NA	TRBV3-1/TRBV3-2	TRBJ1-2	CASSTGNYGYTF	TGTGCCAGCAGTACAGGGAACTATGGCTACACCTTC
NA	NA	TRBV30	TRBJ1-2	CAWIRDSDNYGYTF	TGTGCCTGGATCCGGGACTCAGATAACTATGGCTACACCTTC
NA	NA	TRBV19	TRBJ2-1	CASTEEQFF	TGTGCCAGTACTGAGGAGCAGTTCTTC
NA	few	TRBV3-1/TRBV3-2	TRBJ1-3	CAIPTGRDSGNTIYF	TGTGCCATCCCCACAGGCAGGGATAGTGGAAACACCATATATTTT
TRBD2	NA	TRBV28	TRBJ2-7	CASSSSGSPPYEQYF	TGTGCCAGCAGCTCAAGCGGGAGCCCTCCCTACGAGCAGTACTTC
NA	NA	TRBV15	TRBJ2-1	CATSMSVADDEQFF	TGTGCCACCAGCATGTCCGTAGCCGACGATGAGCAGTTCTTC
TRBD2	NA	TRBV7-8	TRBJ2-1	CASSVLAGGDEQFF	TGTGCCAGCAGCGTCCTAGCGGGAGGCGATGAGCAGTTCTTC
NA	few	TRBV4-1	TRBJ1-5	CASSQDGSYQPQHF	TGCGCCAGCAGCCAAGATGGGAGTTATCAGCCCCAGCATTTT
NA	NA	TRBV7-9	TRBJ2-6	CASSGRTNASSGANVLTF	TGTGCCAGCAGCGGGAGGACTAACGCCAGCTCTGGGGCCAACGTCCTGACTTTC
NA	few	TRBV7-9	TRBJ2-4	CASSAAGSSKNIQYF	TGTGCCAGCAGCGCCGCAGGTAGTTCCAAAAACATTCAGTACTTC
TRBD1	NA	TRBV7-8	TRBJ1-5	CASSPDRFYQPQHF	TGTGCCAGCAGCCCGGACAGGTTTTACCAGCCCCAGCATTTT
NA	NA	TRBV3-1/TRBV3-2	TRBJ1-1	CASSPGPGRAEAFF	TGTGCCAGCAGCCCTGGACCTGGGCGGGCAGAAGCTTTCTTT
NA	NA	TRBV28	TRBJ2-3	CASSLSGSGFDTQYF	TGTGCCAGCAGTTTATCAGGCTCCGGTTTCGATACGCAGTATTTT
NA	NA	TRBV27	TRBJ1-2	CASSSGGGNYGYTF	TGTGCCAGCAGTTCCGGCGGGGGGAACTATGGCTACACCTTC
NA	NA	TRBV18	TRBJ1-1	CASSPPSFTEAFF	TGTGCCAGCTCACCACCCTCTTTTACTGAAGCTTTCTTT
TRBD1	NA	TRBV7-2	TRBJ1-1	CASSSQGSSNTEAFF	TGTGCCAGCAGCTCACAGGGGTCATCGAACACTGAAGCTTTCTTT
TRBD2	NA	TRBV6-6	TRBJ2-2	CASSTSGGADTGELFF	TGTGCCAGCAGTACTAGCGGGGGGGCCGACACCGGGGAGCTGTTTTTT
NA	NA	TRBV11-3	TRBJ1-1	CASSSGGANTEAFF	TGTGCCAGCAGCTCTGGCGGAGCGAACACTGAAGCTTTCTTT
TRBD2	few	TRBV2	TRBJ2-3	CASGQLAGTDTQYF	TGTGCCAGCGGCCAACTAGCGGGCACAGATACGCAGTATTTT
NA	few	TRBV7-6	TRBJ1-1	CASSLVGGDTEAFF	TGTGCCAGCAGCTTAGTGGGGGGGGACACTGAAGCTTTCTTT
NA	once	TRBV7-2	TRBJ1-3	CASSLGGGGGNTIYF	TGTGCCAGCAGCTTAGGTGGGGGGGGTGGAAACACCATATATTTT
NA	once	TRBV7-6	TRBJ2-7	CASSLGRGYEQYF	TGTGCCAGCAGCTTAGGCAGGGGCTACGAGCAGTACTTC
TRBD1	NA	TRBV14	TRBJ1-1	CASSQDSIWTGGILNTEAFF	TGTGCCAGCAGCCAAGATTCGATTTGGACAGGGGGAATCCTGAACACTGAAGCTTTCTTT
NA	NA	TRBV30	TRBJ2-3	CAFQAGTAQSTQYF	TGTGCCTTTCAAGCCGGGACTGCACAGAGTACGCAGTATTTT
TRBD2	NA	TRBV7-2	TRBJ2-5	CASSLGVRTSGIPTQYF	TGTGCCAGCAGCTTAGGGGTCCGGACTAGCGGGATCCCCACCCAGTACTTC
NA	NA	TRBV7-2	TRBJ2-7	CASSLQQDYEQYF	TGTGCCAGCAGCTTACAACAGGATTACGAGCAGTACTTC
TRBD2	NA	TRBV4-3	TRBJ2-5	CASSLLAGNGQETQYF	TGCGCCAGCAGCCTTTTAGCGGGAAATGGGCAAGAGACCCAGTACTTC
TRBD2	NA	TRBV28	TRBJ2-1	CASTLRGTSGVDEQFF	TGTGCCAGCACCCTAAGGGGGACTAGCGGGGTGGATGAGCAGTTCTTC
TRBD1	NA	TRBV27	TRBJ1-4	CASSQRGQGAGGEKLFF	TGTGCCAGCAGCCAACGCGGACAGGGGGCCGGGGGCGAAAAACTGTTTTTT
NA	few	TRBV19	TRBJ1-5	CASRGQGGIGQPQHF	TGTGCCAGTAGGGGTCAGGGCGGAATTGGACAGCCCCAGCATTTT
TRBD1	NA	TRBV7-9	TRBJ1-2	CASSLPGQGAWGYTF	TGTGCCAGCAGCTTACCGGGACAGGGGGCGTGGGGCTACACCTTC
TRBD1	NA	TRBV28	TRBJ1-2	CASSLSGGQDGYTF	TGTGCCAGCAGTTTATCGGGGGGACAGGATGGCTACACCTTC
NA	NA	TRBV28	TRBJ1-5	CASSYKVDSLNQPQHF	TGTGCCAGCAGCTATAAGGTGGACAGTCTCAATCAGCCCCAGCATTTT
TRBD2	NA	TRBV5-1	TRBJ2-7	CASSWLAGRDYEQYF	TGCGCCAGCAGCTGGCTAGCGGGAAGGGACTACGAGCAGTACTTC